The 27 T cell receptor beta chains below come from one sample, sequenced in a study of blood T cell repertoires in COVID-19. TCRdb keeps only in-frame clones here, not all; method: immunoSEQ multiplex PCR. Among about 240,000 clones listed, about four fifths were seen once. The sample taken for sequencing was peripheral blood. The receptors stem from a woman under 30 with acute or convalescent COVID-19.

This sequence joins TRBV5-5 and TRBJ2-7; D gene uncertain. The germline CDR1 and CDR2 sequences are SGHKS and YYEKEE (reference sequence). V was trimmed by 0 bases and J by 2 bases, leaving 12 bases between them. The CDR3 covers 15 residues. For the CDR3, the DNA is TGTGCCAGCAGCTTGGGATTTCGAGTCCCCTACGAGCAGTACTTC. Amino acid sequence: CASSLGFRVPYEQYF.

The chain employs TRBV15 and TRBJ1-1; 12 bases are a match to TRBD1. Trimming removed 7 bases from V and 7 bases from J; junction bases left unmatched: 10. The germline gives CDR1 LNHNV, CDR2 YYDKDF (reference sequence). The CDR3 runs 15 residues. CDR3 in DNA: TGTGCCACCATATCCCGGGACAGGGGGCTTAATGAAGCTTTCTTT. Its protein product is CATISRDRGLNEAFF.

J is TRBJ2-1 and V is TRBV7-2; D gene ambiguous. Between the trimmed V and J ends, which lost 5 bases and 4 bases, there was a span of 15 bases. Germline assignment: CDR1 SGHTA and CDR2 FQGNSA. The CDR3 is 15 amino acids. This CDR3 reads CASSPHLELYNEQFF. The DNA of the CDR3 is TGTGCCAGCAGCCCCCATTTGGAGCTTTACAATGAGCAGTTCTTC.

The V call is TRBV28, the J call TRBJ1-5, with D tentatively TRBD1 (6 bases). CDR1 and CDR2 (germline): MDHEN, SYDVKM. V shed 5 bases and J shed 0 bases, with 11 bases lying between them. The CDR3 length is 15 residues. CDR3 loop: CASSRQVYSNQPQHF. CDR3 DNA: TGTGCCAGCAGTCGACAGGTTTATAGCAATCAGCCCCAGCATTTT.

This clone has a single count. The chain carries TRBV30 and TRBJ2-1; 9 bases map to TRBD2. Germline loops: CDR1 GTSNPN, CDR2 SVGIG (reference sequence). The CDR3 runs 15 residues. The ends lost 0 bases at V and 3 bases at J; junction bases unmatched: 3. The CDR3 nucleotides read TGTGCCTGGAGTGTAGCGGGAGGTTTCTACAATGAGCAGTTCTTC. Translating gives CAWSVAGGFYNEQFF.

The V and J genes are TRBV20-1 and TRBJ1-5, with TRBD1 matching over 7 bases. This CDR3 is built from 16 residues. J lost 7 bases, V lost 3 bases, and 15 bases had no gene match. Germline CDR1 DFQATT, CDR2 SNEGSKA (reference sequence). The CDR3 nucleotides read TGCAGTGCTAGTTGGTGGGACAGACCGAGTAGCCAGCCCCAGCATTTT. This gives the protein CSASWWDRPSSQPQHF.

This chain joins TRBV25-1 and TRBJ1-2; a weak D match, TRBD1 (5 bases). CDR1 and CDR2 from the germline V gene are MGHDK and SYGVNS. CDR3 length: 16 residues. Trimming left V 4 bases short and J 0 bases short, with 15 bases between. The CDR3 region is CASSGGGGLANYGYTF. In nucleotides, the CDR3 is TGTGCCAGCAGTGGGGGGGGAGGGCTAGCTAACTATGGCTACACCTTC.

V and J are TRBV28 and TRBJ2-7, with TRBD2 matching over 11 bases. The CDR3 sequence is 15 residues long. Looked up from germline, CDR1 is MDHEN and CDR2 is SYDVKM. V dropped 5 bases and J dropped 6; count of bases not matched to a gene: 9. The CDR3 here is CASSPGTSGDREQYF. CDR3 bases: TGTGCCAGCAGTCCCGGGACTAGCGGTGATCGCGAGCAGTACTTC.

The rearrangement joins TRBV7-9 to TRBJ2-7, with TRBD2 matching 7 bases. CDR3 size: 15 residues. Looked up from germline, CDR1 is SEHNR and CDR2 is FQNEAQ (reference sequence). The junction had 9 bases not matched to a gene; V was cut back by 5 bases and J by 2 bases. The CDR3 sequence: CASSLSGTLTYEQYF. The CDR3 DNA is TGTGCCAGCAGCCTAAGCGGGACCTTAACCTACGAGCAGTACTTC.

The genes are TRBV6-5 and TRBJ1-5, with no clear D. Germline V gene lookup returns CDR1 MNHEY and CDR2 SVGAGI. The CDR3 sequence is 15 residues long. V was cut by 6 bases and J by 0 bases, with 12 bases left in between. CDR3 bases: TGTGCCAGCAGCCTCCGACCGGGTAGCAATCAGCCCCAGCATTTT. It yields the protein CASSLRPGSNQPQHF.

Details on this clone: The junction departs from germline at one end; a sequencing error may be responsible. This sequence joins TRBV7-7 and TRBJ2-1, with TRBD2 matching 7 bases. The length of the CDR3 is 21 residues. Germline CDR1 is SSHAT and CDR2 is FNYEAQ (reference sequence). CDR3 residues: CASSHPGAGELSRHSYNEQFF. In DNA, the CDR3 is TGTGCTAGCAGCCACCCCGGGGCGGGAGAGCTTTCCCGACACTCCTACAATGAGCAGTTCTTC.

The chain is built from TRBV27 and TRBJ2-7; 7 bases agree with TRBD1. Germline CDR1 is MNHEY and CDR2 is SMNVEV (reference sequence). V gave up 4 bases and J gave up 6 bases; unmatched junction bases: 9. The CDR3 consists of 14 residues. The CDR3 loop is CASSSVRRQGEQYF. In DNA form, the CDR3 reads TGTGCCAGCAGTTCAGTAAGGAGACAGGGCGAGCAGTACTTC.

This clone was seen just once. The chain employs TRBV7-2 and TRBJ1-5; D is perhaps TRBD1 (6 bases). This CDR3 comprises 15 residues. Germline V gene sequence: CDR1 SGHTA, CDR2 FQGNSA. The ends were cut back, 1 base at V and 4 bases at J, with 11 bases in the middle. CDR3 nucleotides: TGTGCCAGCAGCTTAGAGGGGGGGAATAATCAGCCCCAGCATTTT. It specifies CASSLEGGNNQPQHF.

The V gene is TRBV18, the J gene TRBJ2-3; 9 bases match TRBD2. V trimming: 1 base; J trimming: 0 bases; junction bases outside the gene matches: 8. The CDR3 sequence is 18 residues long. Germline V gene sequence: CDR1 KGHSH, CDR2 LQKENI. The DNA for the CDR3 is TGTGCCAGCTCACCACGGGGCGGGAGGGCCATAAGCACAGATACGCAGTATTTT. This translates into CASSPRGGRAISTDTQYF.

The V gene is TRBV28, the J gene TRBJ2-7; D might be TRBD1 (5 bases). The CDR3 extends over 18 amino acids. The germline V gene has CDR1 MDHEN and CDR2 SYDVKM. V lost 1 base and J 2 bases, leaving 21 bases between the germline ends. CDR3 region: CASSLSLHDREPTYEQYF. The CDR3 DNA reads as TGTGCCAGCAGTTTATCTCTGCATGACAGAGAACCCACCTACGAGCAGTACTTC.

The DNA of the CDR3 is TGTGCCAGCAGCGCACTAGGCCAGGGGGGCCCTGAAGCTTTCTTT. Translation gives CASSALGQGGPEAFF. The chain has TRBV9 and TRBJ1-1, with TRBD1 matching over 7 bases. V dropped 3 bases and J dropped 6; count of bases not matched to a gene: 11. CDR3 size: 15 residues. Looked up from germline, CDR1 is SGDLS and CDR2 is YYNGEE.

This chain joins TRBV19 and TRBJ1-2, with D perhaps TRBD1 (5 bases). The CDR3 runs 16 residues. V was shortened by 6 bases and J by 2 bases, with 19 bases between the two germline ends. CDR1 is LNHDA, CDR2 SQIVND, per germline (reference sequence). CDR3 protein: CASRTKFGGLNYGYTF. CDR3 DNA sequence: TGTGCCAGTAGGACCAAATTCGGGGGGTTAAACTATGGCTACACCTTC.

Here the CDR3 DNA reads TGTGCCTGGAGTGTACGGCGGGGCCAGGATCCACTAGCCAAAAACATTCAGTACTTC. It translates to CAWSVRRGQDPLAKNIQYF. This chain links TRBV30 with TRBJ2-4; the D gene is possibly TRBD2 (6 bases). Trimming stripped 0 bases from V and 0 bases from J, with 21 bases between. The length of the CDR3 is 19 residues. The V gene's germline CDR1 is GTSNPN and CDR2 SVGIG (reference sequence).

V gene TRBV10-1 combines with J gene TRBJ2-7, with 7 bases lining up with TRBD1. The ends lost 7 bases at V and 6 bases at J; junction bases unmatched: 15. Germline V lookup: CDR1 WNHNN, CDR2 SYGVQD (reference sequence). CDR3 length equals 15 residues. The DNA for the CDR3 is TGCGCCAGCAATCCCCCTAGGGCAGGGGGTGGCGAGCAGTACTTC. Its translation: CASNPPRAGGGEQYF.

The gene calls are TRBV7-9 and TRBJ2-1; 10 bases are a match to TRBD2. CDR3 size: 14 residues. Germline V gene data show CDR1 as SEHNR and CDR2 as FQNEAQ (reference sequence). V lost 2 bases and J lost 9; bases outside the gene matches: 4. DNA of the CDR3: TGTGCCAGCAGCTTAATGGGACTAGCGCCTGAGCAGTTCTTC. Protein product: CASSLMGLAPEQFF.

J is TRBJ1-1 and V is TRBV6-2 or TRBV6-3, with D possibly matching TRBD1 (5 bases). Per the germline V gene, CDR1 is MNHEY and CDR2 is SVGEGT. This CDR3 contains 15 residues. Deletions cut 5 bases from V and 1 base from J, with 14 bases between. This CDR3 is CASSRRDAGNTEAFF. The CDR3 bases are TGTGCCAGCAGTCGGAGGGACGCAGGGAACACTGAAGCTTTCTTT.

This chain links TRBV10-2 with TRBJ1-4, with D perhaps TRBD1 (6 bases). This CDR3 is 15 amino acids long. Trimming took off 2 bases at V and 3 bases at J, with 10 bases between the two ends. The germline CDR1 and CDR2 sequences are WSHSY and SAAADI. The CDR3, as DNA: TGCGCCAGCAGTGAGCCAAACAGGGCTAATGAAAAACTGTTTTTT. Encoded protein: CASSEPNRANEKLFF.

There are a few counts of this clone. CDR3 loop: CASSSQGNTEAFF. DNA of the CDR3: TGTGCCAGCAGCTCCCAGGGGAACACTGAAGCTTTCTTT. The chain employs TRBV7-2 and TRBJ1-1, with TRBD1 as a possible D gene (5 bases). Germline loops: CDR1 SGHTA, CDR2 FQGNSA. This CDR3 is 13 amino acids long. Trimming pared 4 bases from V and 1 base from J, leaving 7 bases between.

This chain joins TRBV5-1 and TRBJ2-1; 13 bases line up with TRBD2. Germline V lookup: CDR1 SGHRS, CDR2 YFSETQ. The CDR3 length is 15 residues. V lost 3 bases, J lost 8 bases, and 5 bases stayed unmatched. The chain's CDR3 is CASSSGLAGVDEQFF. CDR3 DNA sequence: TGCGCCAGCAGCTCCGGACTAGCGGGAGTCGATGAGCAGTTCTTC.

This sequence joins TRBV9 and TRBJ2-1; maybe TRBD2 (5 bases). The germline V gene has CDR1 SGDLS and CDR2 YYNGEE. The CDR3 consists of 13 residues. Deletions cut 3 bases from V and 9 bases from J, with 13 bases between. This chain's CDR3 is CASSAGLVGEQFF. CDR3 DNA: TGTGCCAGCAGCGCCGGACTGGTGGGTGAGCAGTTCTTC.

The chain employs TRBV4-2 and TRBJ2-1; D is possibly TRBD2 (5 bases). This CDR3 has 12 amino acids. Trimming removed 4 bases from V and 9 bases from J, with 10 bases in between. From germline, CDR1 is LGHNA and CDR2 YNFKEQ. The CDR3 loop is CASSRSVGEQFF. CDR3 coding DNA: TGTGCCAGCAGCCGTAGCGTAGGTGAGCAGTTCTTC.

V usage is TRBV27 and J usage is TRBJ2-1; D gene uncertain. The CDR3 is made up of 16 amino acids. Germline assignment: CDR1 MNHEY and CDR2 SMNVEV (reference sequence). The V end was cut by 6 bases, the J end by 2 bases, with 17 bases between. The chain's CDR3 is CASRYSGGMTYNEQFF. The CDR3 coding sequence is TGTGCCAGCAGATATTCGGGTGGCATGACCTACAATGAGCAGTTCTTC.